The rows below give T cell receptor beta chains drawn from one sample of a study of blood T cells in healthy people across ages. TCRdb analysed the 5' RACE reads with MiXCR anew, one entry per CDR3 protein. The sample holds about 780,000 distinct CDR3 sequences, roughly 26% seen once. The same data also went into a second study, on T cells of mothers and their children.

Sequenced: blood. The source of these receptors is a boy aged 5-17 years in good health. The CDR3 runs from the conserved cysteine through the conserved F or W. The D gene is left open where the match is weak. Rows may omit the clone size; those that give it use once, few, many or a size class.

J gene: TRBJ2-3; D gene: -; clone size: few; V gene: TRBV12-3/TRBV12-4; CDR3 DNA: TGTGCCAGCACCCCCGGGAGCTTAGTGCAGTATTTT; CDR3 protein: CASTPGSLVQYF
J gene: TRBJ2-3; D gene: TRBD2; clone size: -; V gene: TRBV9; CDR3 DNA: TGTGCCAGCAGCGTAACGAGCGGGGGGGCCGAACTACGATCCACAGATACGCAGTATTTT; CDR3 protein: CASSVTSGGAELRSTDTQYF
J gene: TRBJ2-6; D gene: -; clone size: -; V gene: TRBV7-9; CDR3 DNA: TGTGCCCTCCCGGGGCTTTCTGGGGCCAACGTCCTGACTTTC; CDR3 protein: CALPGLSGANVLTF
J gene: TRBJ2-1; D gene: -; clone size: few; V gene: TRBV5-1; CDR3 DNA: TGCGCCAGCAGCTTGTCGCCAGGGAAGAGATACAATGAGCAGTTCTTC; CDR3 protein: CASSLSPGKRYNEQFF
J gene: TRBJ1-2; D gene: -; clone size: -; V gene: TRBV7-8; CDR3 DNA: TGTGCCAGCAGCTCTAGGGGATCGGACTATGGCTACACCTTC; CDR3 protein: CASSSRGSDYGYTF
J gene: TRBJ2-2; D gene: -; clone size: -; V gene: TRBV7-9; CDR3 DNA: TGTGCCAGCAGCTTAGACCCCACCGGGGAGCTGTTTTTT; CDR3 protein: CASSLDPTGELFF
J gene: TRBJ2-3; D gene: TRBD2; clone size: -; V gene: TRBV3-1; CDR3 DNA: TGTGCCAGCAGCCGTTTGGGACTAGCGGGGCGAACAGATACGCAGTATTTT; CDR3 protein: CASSRLGLAGRTDTQYF
J gene: TRBJ1-5; D gene: -; clone size: -; V gene: TRBV11-3; CDR3 DNA: TGTGCCCGGGCCCCGGCCGGGGGCAATCAGCCCCAGCATTTT; CDR3 protein: CARAPAGGNQPQHF
J gene: TRBJ2-3; D gene: -; clone size: few; V gene: TRBV5-1; CDR3 DNA: TGCGCCAGCAGCTTGGTCCTCGGCAGGGGAAGCCAAGATACGCAGTATTTT; CDR3 protein: CASSLVLGRGSQDTQYF
J gene: TRBJ2-7; D gene: TRBD1; clone size: few; V gene: TRBV12-3/TRBV12-4; CDR3 DNA: TGTGCCAGCAGCACAAGACAGGGCTACGAGCAGTACTTC; CDR3 protein: CASSTRQGYEQYF